This TCR beta chain was captured in a study of spatial heterogeneity in lung cancer. For the study at large: Those follow-up PBMC samples that were available underwent sequencing, at a median interval of roughly two years following resection. Findings and limits, study-wide: Blood contained ubiquitous expanded tumor TCRs more at resection than at follow-up.

Documented time point: blood at routine non-recurrence follow-up after resection. The sequenced material consisted of unsorted whole RNA from tumor, nontumor lung or frozen PBMC. On each TCR cDNA molecule, a unique molecular identifier was present. TCRdb independently ran MiXCR on the 5' RACE reads; one entry per CDR3 protein. The table shows 35,000 to 55,000 distinct CDR3 sequences, with around 21% occurring only once. Unmatched junction bases numbered 9, after V lost 2 bases and J lost 5 bases. The CDR3 has 17 residues. In this sample, this clonotype turned up a few times. Antigen specificity is unknown.

The receptor was derived from a female donor with early-stage non-small cell lung cancer. The V gene is TRBV12-3 or TRBV12-4, the J gene TRBJ1-5; 10 bases are a match to TRBD1. The sample was PBMCs, taken at follow-up. CDR3 in DNA: TGTGCCAGCAGTTTACTAGAAGACGGGACAGGGGATCAGCCCCAGCATTTT. Its protein is CASSLLEDGTGDQPQHF.